This T cell receptor beta chain came from a study of CXCR3-negative and CXCR3-positive naive CD8 T cells. Overall study findings and caveats: Naive cells with CXCR3 showed TRB CDR3s that were more hydrophobic than those in CXCR3-negative naive cells.

The authors prepared UMI-labeled TRB cDNA libraries by 5' RACE. With the 5' RACE reads reprocessed, TCRdb shows one record per CDR3 protein and no DNA. This sample carries about 150,000 distinct CDR3 sequences, with 0.45% to 0.55% going to the ten biggest clones. Naive CD8+ T cells carried a CD45RO-CCR7+CD27+CD95- phenotype. A remark on this clonotype: Its cognate antigen is unknown.

This CDR3 has 14 residues. The V gene's germline CDR1 is MNHEY and CDR2 SVGEGT. This clonotype was obtained from a human donor in good health. Some clones in this sample may be carry-over from other donors' samples. Sequenced sample: naive CXCR3+ CD8+ T cells from blood. As for subset: CD45RO-CCR7+CD27+CD95- naive CD8+ T cells expressing CXCR3 (TNR3+). The gene calls are TRBV6-2 or TRBV6-3 and TRBJ2-5; without DNA, the TCRdb call of TRBD1 cannot be checked. The CDR3 here is CASSYEGSLETQYF.